These 21 T cell receptor beta chains were sequenced from one sample in a study of early T cells in non-severe SARS-CoV-2 infection. TCRdb called the 5' RACE reads again in MiXCR, with one record for every CDR3 protein. The table records 90,000 to 120,000 distinct CDR3 sequences, about an eighth of them present only once. Sequences were obtained from whole blood. The receptors stem from an adult who was a healthcare worker with PCR-confirmed SARS-CoV-2 infection or an uninfected control (not recorded which).

This clonotype appeared a few times. The chain joins TRBV9 to TRBJ1-2; 7 nucleotides line up with TRBD1. Germline values: CDR1 SGDLS, CDR2 YYNGEE. V shed 3 bases, J shed 4 bases, and the junction held 9 bases outside the gene matches. The CDR3 spans 15 residues. For the CDR3, the DNA is TGTGCCAGCAGCGCTCAAGGACAGGTTACCTATGGCTACACCTTC. Translation: CASSAQGQVTYGYTF.

The chain is built from TRBV28 and TRBJ2-7; D possibly uses TRBD1 or TRBD2 (5 bases each). V was clipped by 1 base and J by 0 bases, with 10 bases between them. The CDR3 is 15 residues long. Germline V CDR1 and CDR2: MDHEN, SYDVKM. CDR3 bases: TGTGCCAGCAGTTTATCCCGGGGCTTCTCCTACGAGCAGTACTTC. It yields the protein CASSLSRGFSYEQYF.

The sample holds many counts of this clonotype. This sequence joins TRBV14 and TRBJ2-1; D is perhaps TRBD2 (7 bases). V lost 1 base and J 7 bases, leaving 14 bases between the germline ends. The germline V gene has CDR1 SGHDN and CDR2 FVKESK. The CDR3 extends over 15 amino acids. This CDR3 reads CASSQAGGVKNEQFF. Here the CDR3 DNA reads TGTGCCAGCAGCCAAGCGGGGGGCGTAAAAAATGAGCAGTTCTTC.

The CDR3: CASSLRGGFYNEQFF. The CDR3 DNA sequence: TGTGCCAGCAGCTTGAGAGGCGGATTCTACAATGAGCAGTTCTTC. The chain is built from TRBV11-2 and TRBJ2-1; D is unresolved. V gave up 3 bases and J gave up 3 bases, with 12 bases separating them. The V gene's germline CDR1 is SGHAT and CDR2 FQNNGV. There are 15 residues in the CDR3.

This clonotype was detected many times. The V and J genes are TRBV12-3 or TRBV12-4 and TRBJ1-6; 11 bases line up with TRBD1. Trimming at V came to 3 bases and at J to 8 bases, leaving 3 bases not matched to a gene. CDR3 length: 15 residues. For the CDR3, the DNA is TGTGCCAGCAGTTTCGAGGACAGGGGGCATTCACCCCTCCACTTT. Protein product: CASSFEDRGHSPLHF.

The chain joins TRBV6-1 to TRBJ2-7, with a possible D match to TRBD2 (5 bases). The CDR3 is made up of 13 amino acids. Per the germline V gene, CDR1 is MNHNS and CDR2 is SASEGT. The V end was cut by 2 bases, the J end by 5 bases, with 10 bases between. The CDR3 nucleotides read TGTGCCAGCAGTGAACTCCGGGGAAACGAGCAGTACTTC. Translation: CASSELRGNEQYF.

This clonotype has a count of ten or more. The chain has TRBV9 and TRBJ1-1; 8 bases align to TRBD1. The CDR3 runs 14 residues. V gave up 6 bases and J gave up 3 bases; unmatched junction bases: 7. Germline assignment: CDR1 SGDLS and CDR2 YYNGEE. CDR3 in amino acids: CASTGGPLDTEAFF. The CDR3 region has the DNA TGTGCCAGCACAGGGGGCCCGTTGGACACTGAAGCTTTCTTT.

This clonotype was picked up a small number of times. The V gene is TRBV7-8, the J gene TRBJ2-1; possible D gene TRBD1, 7 bases. Germline V CDR1 and CDR2: SGHVS, FQNEAQ. The ends were cut back, 4 bases at V and 8 bases at J, with 15 bases in the middle. This CDR3 has 14 residues. The CDR3 sequence: CASSSLLRGDEQFF. The CDR3 nucleotides read TGTGCCAGCAGCTCCCTTCTCAGGGGGGATGAGCAGTTCTTC.

Many counts were recorded for this clonotype. The chain has TRBV12-5 and TRBJ1-6, with 11 bases identical to TRBD1. V shed 5 bases, J shed 10 bases, and the junction held 7 bases outside the gene matches. Germline lookup yields CDR1 LGHNT and CDR2 FRNRAP. This CDR3 is built from 15 residues. The CDR3 sequence is CASGPGQGGGSPLHF. The CDR3, as DNA: TGTGCTAGTGGTCCGGGACAGGGGGGCGGGTCACCCCTCCACTTT.

The chain carries TRBV28 and TRBJ2-5; D is perhaps TRBD1 or TRBD2 (6 bases each). Germline CDR1 MDHEN, CDR2 SYDVKM. The CDR3 sequence is 14 residues long. The V and J ends lost 3 bases and 4 bases respectively, with 12 bases between them. The CDR3 is CASSFPRDTETQYF. CDR3 DNA: TGTGCCAGCAGTTTCCCGCGGGACACAGAGACCCAGTACTTC.

This clonotype was seen just once. CDR3 nucleotide sequence: TGTGCCAGCAGCGTAGGGGGGAAGACTGAAGCTTTCTTT. It codes for CASSVGGKTEAFF. The rearrangement joins TRBV9 to TRBJ1-1; D is possibly TRBD1 (5 bases). This CDR3 region has 13 residues. The ends were cut back, 0 bases at V and 5 bases at J, with 8 bases in the middle. Germline V gives CDR1 SGDLS, CDR2 YYNGEE.

This clonotype was counted at least ten times. J is TRBJ2-1 and V is TRBV6-5, with D unclear. Germline V gene lookup returns CDR1 MNHEY and CDR2 SVGAGI. V lost 0 bases and J lost 3, with 12 bases in between. This CDR3 has 16 amino acids. The CDR3 DNA sequence: TGTGCCAGCAGTTACTCGGTCGTGACTCTCTACAATGAGCAGTTCTTC. This encodes CASSYSVVTLYNEQFF.

The chain is built from TRBV28 and TRBJ2-7; D is tentatively TRBD1 or TRBD2 (6 bases each). From germline, CDR1 is MDHEN and CDR2 SYDVKM. The CDR3 consists of 14 residues. V was shortened by 6 bases and J by 1 base, with 13 bases between the two germline ends. The CDR3 DNA is TGTGCCAGCAGGAAGGGGGGTCCGTCCTACGAGCAGTACTTC. The encoded protein is CASRKGGPSYEQYF.

This clonotype was counted between two and nine times. This chain uses TRBV7-9 with TRBJ2-2; TRBD2 agrees at 12 bases. J lost 11 bases, V lost 7 bases, and 5 bases had no gene match. Germline CDR1 reads SEHNR; CDR2 reads FQNEAQ (reference sequence). The CDR3 covers 13 residues. CDR3 nucleotides: TGTGCCAGCAAGGGACTAGCGGGCGGAGAGCTGTTTTTT. Protein sequence: CASKGLAGGELFF.

V is TRBV6-6 and J is TRBJ1-4; D is undetermined. Trimming left V 6 bases short and J 6 bases short, with 11 bases between. There are 13 residues in the CDR3. CDR1 and CDR2 (germline): MNHNY, SVGAGI (reference sequence). The CDR3 nucleotides are TGTGCCAGCAGGAGCCGCAGAGATGAAAAACTGTTTTTT. Its protein is CASRSRRDEKLFF.

This clonotype came up many times. The J gene is TRBJ2-2, the V gene TRBV7-6, with D possibly TRBD2 on 5 matching bases. V dropped 6 bases and J dropped 4 bases, with 15 bases sitting between them. There are 15 residues in the CDR3. Germline V gene sequence: CDR1 SGHVS, CDR2 FNYEAQ. Here the CDR3 reads CASRLPGLGTGELFF. Here the CDR3 DNA reads TGTGCCAGCAGGCTCCCGGGGTTGGGCACCGGGGAGCTGTTTTTT.

This clonotype was seen at least ten times. The gene calls are TRBV7-6 and TRBJ1-2, with D possibly TRBD1 on 6 matching bases. The CDR3 covers 13 residues. CDR1 is SGHVS, CDR2 FNYEAQ, per germline. Deletions cut 6 bases from V and 8 bases from J, with 16 bases between. CDR3 coding DNA: TGTGCCAGCAGTCGGTCGATACAGGGCGGCTACACCTTC. Translation gives CASSRSIQGGYTF.

This clonotype was seen many times. V and J are TRBV3-1 and TRBJ1-1, with no clear D. CDR1 LGHDT and CDR2 YNNKEL come from the germline V gene (reference sequence). The CDR3 contains 15 residues. Trimming removed 1 base from V and 5 bases from J, with 14 bases in between. For the CDR3, the DNA is TGTGCCAGCAGCCAAGTCTCGTTGAGGTGGACTGAAGCTTTCTTT. It translates to CASSQVSLRWTEAFF.

This clonotype was seen at least ten times. CDR3 sequence (DNA): TGTGCCAGTAGTATGAGCCTTCCGGGAGGGGCCAACGTCCTGACTTTC. Translating gives CASSMSLPGGANVLTF. The V and J genes are TRBV19 and TRBJ2-6; possible D gene TRBD2, 5 bases. This CDR3 has 16 amino acids. CDR1 and CDR2 (germline): LNHDA, SQIVND (reference sequence). V lost 3 bases, J lost 4 bases, and 13 bases lay in between. The full variable domain, its missing parts supplied by reference TRBV19 and TRBJ2-6, is DGGITQSPKYLFRKEGQNVTLSCEQNLNHDAMYWYRQDPGQGLRLIYYSQIVNDFQKGDIAEGYSVSREKKESFPLTVTSAQKNPTAFYLCASSMSLPGGANVLTFGAGSRLTVL.

The sample holds one count of this clonotype. The germline gene is not matched at one end of the junction; a read error may be the cause. The CDR3 nucleotides are TGTGCCGGCAGCGTAGGGGACAGTGTCTACAATGAGCAGTTCTTC. Translation gives CAGSVGDSVYNEQFF. This chain connects TRBV9 to TRBJ2-1, with TRBD1 identical over 7 bases. The CDR3 totals 15 residues. From germline, CDR1 is SGDLS and CDR2 YYNGEE.

The gene calls are TRBV10-2 and TRBJ1-1; the D is unclear. Trimming pared 7 bases from V and 0 bases from J, leaving 12 bases between. Germline CDR1 is WSHSY and CDR2 is SAAADI. The CDR3 spans 14 residues. In DNA, the CDR3 is TGCGCCAGCATGTGGGCAGGCCTGAACACTGAAGCTTTCTTT. Its protein product is CASMWAGLNTEAFF.